One and the same sample provided the 26 T cell receptor beta chains below, sequenced in a study of blood T cells in healthy people across ages. The use of a sample-barcoded 5' primer and a J-beta primer mix characterized a second PCR of roughly 6 to 11 cycles. Via MiXCR, TCRdb re-called the 5' RACE reads, giving one row per CDR3 protein. The sample lists 750,000 to 850,000 distinct CDR3 sequences, roughly 25% occurring once. These sequences were also reported in another study, on T cells of mothers and their children.

The material sequenced was blood. These receptors were collected from a boy between 10 and 17 years old in good health.

This clonotype was seen a few times. The rearrangement uses TRBV25-1 and TRBJ2-3, with no clear D. V gave up 3 bases and J gave up 3 bases, with 13 bases separating them. CDR3 length equals 15 residues. In germline, CDR1 is MGHDK, CDR2 SYGVNS. The CDR3 DNA reads as TGTGCCAGCAGTGACCGGTCAGAACAAACAGATACGCAGTATTTT. This translates into CASSDRSEQTDTQYF.

J is TRBJ1-2 and V is TRBV28; 12 bases are a match to TRBD1. V gave up 6 bases and J gave up 5 bases; unmatched junction bases: 10. The germline V gene encodes CDR1 MDHEN and CDR2 SYDVKM. The CDR3 runs to 16 residues. Here the CDR3 reads CASRKGTGGKRYGYTF. The CDR3 bases are TGTGCCAGCAGAAAAGGGACAGGGGGCAAGAGATATGGCTACACCTTC.

This clonotype was seen a handful of times. The V and J genes are TRBV5-1 and TRBJ2-2; TRBD2 might be the D (6 bases). The CDR3 is 15 amino acids. V was pared by 7 bases and J by 4 bases, with 17 bases between. Germline V gene lookup returns CDR1 SGHRS and CDR2 YFSETQ. CDR3 protein: CASVSYGSGTGELFF. DNA for the CDR3: TGCGCCAGCGTCTCGTACGGGAGCGGCACCGGGGAGCTGTTTTTT.

The chain combines TRBV20-1 with TRBJ2-5; D unresolved. The DNA end is a closer match to TRBJ2-7, so the J assignment may be wrong. The germline V gene has CDR1 DFQATT and CDR2 SNEGSKA (reference sequence). The CDR3 sequence is 13 residues long. DNA for the CDR3: TGCAGTGCTAAAGGATCAGCCTCCTACGAGCAGTACTTC. This translates into CSAKGSASYEQYF.

The chain recombines TRBV4-1 with TRBJ2-7; the D call may be TRBD1 or TRBD2 (5 bases each). Germline V lookup: CDR1 MGHRA, CDR2 YSYEKL. Trimming shortened V by 4 bases and J by 0 bases, and 10 bases separated the two germline ends. The CDR3 totals 14 residues. The CDR3 loop reads CASSPGRYSYEQYF. CDR3 bases: TGCGCCAGCAGCCCAGGGAGATACTCCTACGAGCAGTACTTC.

The rearrangement uses TRBV4-2 and TRBJ2-2; no firm D call. The ends were cut back, 0 bases at V and 13 bases at J, with 9 bases in the middle. The CDR3 spans 12 residues. The germline V gene has CDR1 LGHNA and CDR2 YNFKEQ. DNA for the CDR3: TGTGCCAGCAGCCAAGATGGGCCGGTGCTGTTTTTT. It codes for CASSQDGPVLFF.

This clonotype was seen more than once but under ten times. This sequence joins TRBV6-5 and TRBJ2-5; D not resolved. TRBJ2-7 matches the DNA end more closely, so the J call is doubtful. CDR3 length: 15 amino acids. The germline CDR1 and CDR2 sequences are MNHEY and SVGAGI. The CDR3 is CASSFLEGSPYEQYF. CDR3 sequence (DNA): TGTGCCAGCAGTTTCTTGGAAGGTTCCCCCTACGAGCAGTACTTC.

This chain's CDR3 is CASRLGQPREKLFF. Written as DNA, the CDR3 is TGTGCCAGCAGGCTGGGACAGCCTCGTGAAAAACTGTTTTTT. The chain links TRBV6-5 to TRBJ1-4; 7 nucleotides align to TRBD1. Germline CDR1 and CDR2: MNHEY and SVGAGI. The CDR3 runs to 14 residues. With V trimmed by 6 bases and J by 7 bases, 8 bases remained unmatched.

The J gene is TRBJ2-3, the V gene TRBV4-3, with 8 bases identical to TRBD2. V lost 0 bases to trimming and J lost 4 bases; unmatched junction nucleotides: 12. The germline V gene encodes CDR1 LGHNA and CDR2 YSLEER. The CDR3 is made up of 18 amino acids. CDR3 protein: CASSQERASGFSADTQYF. CDR3 DNA sequence: TGCGCCAGCAGCCAAGAGAGGGCTAGCGGGTTTAGCGCAGATACGCAGTATTTT.

V gene TRBV7-9 combines with J gene TRBJ1-2; unclear D gene. V was trimmed by 5 bases and J by 1 base, leaving 8 bases between them. The V gene's germline CDR1 is SEHNR and CDR2 FQNEAQ (reference sequence). The CDR3 has 13 residues. Written as DNA, the CDR3 is TGTGCCAGCAGCGACTCCTTTAACTATGGCTACACCTTC. Amino acids: CASSDSFNYGYTF.

This clonotype occurred a few times. The chain joins TRBV5-6 to TRBJ2-7; the D gene is possibly TRBD2 (7 bases). The CDR3 contains 14 residues. Germline V gives CDR1 SGHDT, CDR2 YYEEEE. V was clipped by 2 bases and J by 5 bases, with 14 bases between them. The CDR3 here is CASSFGGARNEQYF. In nucleotides, the CDR3 is TGTGCCAGCAGCTTTGGGGGGGCTCGGAACGAGCAGTACTTC.

The gene calls are TRBV7-9 and TRBJ2-1; D possibly matches TRBD1 or TRBD2 (5 bases each). The end of the DNA aligns better with TRBJ2-5, so the J call may be wrong. Germline values: CDR1 SEHNR, CDR2 FQNEAQ (reference sequence). This CDR3 has 14 amino acids. The CDR3 nucleotides are TGTGCCAGCAGCTCTGGTGGGGGACGGTTTACCCAGTACTTC. Amino acid sequence: CASSSGGGRFTQYF.

Comment on this clonotype: At one of its ends the junction is not consistent with the germline gene, which may arise from a read error. The gene calls are TRBV18 and TRBJ2-5, with D hard to call. The J call could be wrong; TRBJ2-7 is a better fit for the DNA end. The germline V gene has CDR1 KGHSH and CDR2 LQKENI. The CDR3 consists of 13 residues. CDR3 nucleotide sequence: TGTGCCTGCTCACCACCGGTTGAAATCGAGCAGTACTTC. As protein: CACSPPVEIEQYF.

V usage is TRBV20-1 and J usage is TRBJ2-3; 14 nucleotides line up with TRBD2. The trim removed 2 bases at V and 8 bases at J, leaving 9 bases unmatched. The CDR3 totals 16 residues. The germline CDR1 and CDR2 sequences are DFQATT and SNEGSKA (reference sequence). The CDR3 DNA follows: TGCAGTGCTAGACCGGGACTAGCGGGAGAGTTCGGTACGCAGTATTTT. Translated: CSARPGLAGEFGTQYF.

The chain has TRBV3-1 and TRBJ1-1; D perhaps matches TRBD1 (6 bases). V was cut by 4 bases and J by 5 bases, with 14 bases left in between. This CDR3 region has 14 residues. The germline CDR1 and CDR2 sequences are LGHDT and YNNKEL (reference sequence). The CDR3 nucleotides are TGTGCCAGCAGCCCCCGTTGGGGGGCTACTGAAGCTTTCTTT. Translating gives CASSPRWGATEAFF.

The table lists this clonotype with a few counts. The chain uses TRBV12-3 or TRBV12-4 and TRBJ2-7; tentatively, D is TRBD1 (6 bases). The CDR3 contains 12 residues. V was cut by 6 bases and J by 6 bases, with 12 bases left in between. In DNA, the CDR3 is TGTGCCAGCAGAACAGGGCCCGGCGAGCAGTACTTC. This encodes CASRTGPGEQYF.

This clonotype was seen a handful of times. The chain has TRBV15 and TRBJ2-3, with a possible D match to TRBD2 (6 bases). Deletions cut 1 base from V and 2 bases from J, with 19 bases between. CDR3 size: 18 residues. The V gene's germline CDR1 is LNHNV and CDR2 YYDKDF (reference sequence). CDR3 coding DNA: TGTGCCACCAGCAGAGTCCGCAACCCGGGACTCGACACAGATACGCAGTATTTT. Residues: CATSRVRNPGLDTDTQYF.

In its sample, this clonotype was seen a few times. The V and J genes are TRBV20-1 and TRBJ2-5; D not resolved. Gene TRBJ2-7 matches the end of the DNA better, so the J call may be wrong. Germline V gene sequence: CDR1 DFQATT, CDR2 SNEGSKA (reference sequence). CDR3 length: 12 residues. The CDR3 reads CSATETNYEQYF. The CDR3 DNA reads TGCAGTGCTACGGAGACAAACTACGAGCAGTACTTC.

This clonotype turned up a few times. In DNA, the CDR3 is TGCGCCAGCAGCCAAGGCCGACTAGCGGCCTACGAGCAGTACTTC. This sequence encodes CASSQGRLAAYEQYF. The chain uses TRBV4-3 and TRBJ2-5, with 9 nucleotides matching TRBD2. The J call may be wrong; the DNA end is better matched by TRBJ2-7. CDR1 and CDR2 from the germline V gene are LGHNA and YSLEER. The CDR3 is 15 amino acids.

The chain carries TRBV20-1 and TRBJ2-5; D gene ambiguous. This CDR3 has 14 residues. V shed 0 bases and J shed 3 bases, with 11 bases lying between them. Per germline, CDR1 DFQATT and CDR2 SNEGSKA (reference sequence). The chain's CDR3 is CSARESYLKETQYF. CDR3 nucleotide sequence: TGCAGTGCTAGAGAATCCTATCTAAAAGAGACCCAGTACTTC.

In its sample, this clonotype was seen a few times. The gene calls are TRBV4-3 and TRBJ1-2; possibly TRBD1 for D (5 bases). This CDR3 is 15 amino acids long. Germline loops: CDR1 LGHNA, CDR2 YSLEER. Trimming removed 2 bases from V and 4 bases from J, with 14 bases in between. DNA for the CDR3: TGCGCCAGCAGCCAATCCCTCCAGGGACTCTATGGCTACACCTTC. Its translation is CASSQSLQGLYGYTF.

Only a few counts were recorded for this clonotype. V gene TRBV7-6 combines with J gene TRBJ2-7; D remains unclear. Trimming took 5 bases from V and 6 from J, leaving 8 bases between them. The germline CDR1 and CDR2 sequences are SGHVS and FNYEAQ. The CDR3 is 11 residues long. CDR3 sequence (DNA): TGTGCCAGCAGCATCCACAGCGAGCAGTACTTC. This codes for CASSIHSEQYF.

This clonotype was observed a few times. V and J are TRBV4-3 and TRBJ2-1; TRBD1 matches at 8 bases. The CDR3 has 14 amino acids. The germline gives CDR1 LGHNA, CDR2 YSLEER. V trimming: 4 bases; J trimming: 9 bases; junction bases outside the gene matches: 8. The CDR3: CASSRSRQGSEQFF. DNA for the CDR3: TGCGCCAGCAGCCGATCGAGACAGGGGAGTGAGCAGTTCTTC.

The rearrangement uses TRBV11-1 and TRBJ1-4; tentatively, D is TRBD1 (6 bases). Germline CDR1 is SGHAT and CDR2 is FQDESV (reference sequence). This CDR3 is 14 amino acids long. V dropped 5 bases and J dropped 7 bases, with 14 bases sitting between them. Here the CDR3 reads CASSTTGTIEKLFF. CDR3 bases: TGTGCCAGCAGCACGACCGGGACAATTGAAAAACTGTTTTTT.

This clonotype is a singleton in its sample. The chain carries TRBV5-1 and TRBJ2-6; no definite D call. Germline CDR1 SGHRS, CDR2 YFSETQ. V gave up 4 bases and J gave up 0 bases, with 17 bases separating them. The CDR3 sequence is 18 residues long. The DNA for the CDR3 is TGCGCCAGCAGCCACGACGGACCTAGGACCTCTGGGGCCAACGTCCTGACTTTC. The encoded protein is CASSHDGPRTSGANVLTF.

The chain links TRBV5-1 to TRBJ2-2; D may match TRBD1 or TRBD2 (5 bases each). This CDR3 comprises 15 residues. Germline assignment: CDR1 SGHRS and CDR2 YFSETQ. The germline V and J ends were trimmed by 2 bases and 4 bases, with 12 bases remaining between them. Here the CDR3 DNA reads TGCGCCAGCAGCTTAGGGACGGCGATCACCGGGGAGCTGTTTTTT. This translates into CASSLGTAITGELFF.